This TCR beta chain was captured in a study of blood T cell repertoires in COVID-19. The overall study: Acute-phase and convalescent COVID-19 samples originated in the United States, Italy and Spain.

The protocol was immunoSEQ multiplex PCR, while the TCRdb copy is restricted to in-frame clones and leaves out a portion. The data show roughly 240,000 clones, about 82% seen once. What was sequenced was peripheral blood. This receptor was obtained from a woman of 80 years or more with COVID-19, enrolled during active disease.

The CDR3 DNA sequence: TGTGCCAGCAGCCAGATGGACCCCCCGGGGGGCTACACCTTC. Translation gives CASSQMDPPGGYTF. The chain is built from TRBV7-8 and TRBJ1-2; D is unresolved. Germline V gene lookup returns CDR1 SGHVS and CDR2 FQNEAQ. The CDR3 covers 14 residues. Trimming removed 5 bases from V and 8 bases from J, with 18 bases in between.